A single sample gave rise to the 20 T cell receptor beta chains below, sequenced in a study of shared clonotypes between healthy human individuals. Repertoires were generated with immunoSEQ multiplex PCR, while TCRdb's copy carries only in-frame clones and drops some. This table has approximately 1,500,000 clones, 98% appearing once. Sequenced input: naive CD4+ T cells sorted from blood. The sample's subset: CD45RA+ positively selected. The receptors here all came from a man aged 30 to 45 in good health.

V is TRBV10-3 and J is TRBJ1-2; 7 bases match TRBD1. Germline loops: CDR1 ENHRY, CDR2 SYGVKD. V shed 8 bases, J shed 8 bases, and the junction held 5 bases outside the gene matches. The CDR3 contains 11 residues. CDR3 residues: CAIETGKGYTF. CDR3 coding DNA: TGTGCCATCGAGACAGGGAAAGGCTACACCTTC.

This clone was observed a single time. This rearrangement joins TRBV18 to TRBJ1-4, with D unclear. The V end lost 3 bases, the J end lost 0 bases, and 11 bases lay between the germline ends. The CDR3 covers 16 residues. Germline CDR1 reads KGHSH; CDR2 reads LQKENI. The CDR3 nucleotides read TGTGCCAGCTCACCGAGGGTCCCCACAACTAATGAAAAACTGTTTTTT. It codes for CASSPRVPTTNEKLFF.

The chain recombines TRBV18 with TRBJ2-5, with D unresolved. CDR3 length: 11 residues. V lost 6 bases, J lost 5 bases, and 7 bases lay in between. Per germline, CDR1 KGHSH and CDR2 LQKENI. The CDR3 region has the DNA TGTGCCAGCTCTTCGTGGGAGACCCAGTACTTC. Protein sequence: CASSSWETQYF.

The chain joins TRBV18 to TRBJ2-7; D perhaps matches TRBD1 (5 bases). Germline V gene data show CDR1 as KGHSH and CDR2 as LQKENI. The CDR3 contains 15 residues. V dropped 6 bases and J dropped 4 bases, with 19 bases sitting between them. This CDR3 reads CASSAMGLKTYEQYF. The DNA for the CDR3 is TGTGCCAGCTCCGCTATGGGGCTGAAAACTTACGAGCAGTACTTC.

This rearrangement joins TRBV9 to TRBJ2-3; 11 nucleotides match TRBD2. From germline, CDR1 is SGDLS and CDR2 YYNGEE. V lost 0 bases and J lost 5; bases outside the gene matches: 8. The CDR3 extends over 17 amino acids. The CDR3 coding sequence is TGTGCCAGCAGCGTAGGGGTTAGCGGGAGGGTTATAGATACGCAGTATTTT. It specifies CASSVGVSGRVIDTQYF.

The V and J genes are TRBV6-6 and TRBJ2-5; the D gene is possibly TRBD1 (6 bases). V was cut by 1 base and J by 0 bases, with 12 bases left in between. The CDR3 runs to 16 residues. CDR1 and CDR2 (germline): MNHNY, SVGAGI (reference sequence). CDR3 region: CASSYFPAGDQETQYF. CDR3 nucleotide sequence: TGTGCCAGCAGTTACTTCCCCGCAGGGGACCAAGAGACCCAGTACTTC.

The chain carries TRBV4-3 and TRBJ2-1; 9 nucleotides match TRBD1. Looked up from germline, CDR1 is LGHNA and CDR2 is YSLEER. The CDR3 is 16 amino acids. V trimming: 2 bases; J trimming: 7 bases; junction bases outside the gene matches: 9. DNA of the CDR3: TGCGCCAGCAGCCAAAGGGGACAGGGTGGTTGGAATGAGCAGTTCTTC. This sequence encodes CASSQRGQGGWNEQFF.

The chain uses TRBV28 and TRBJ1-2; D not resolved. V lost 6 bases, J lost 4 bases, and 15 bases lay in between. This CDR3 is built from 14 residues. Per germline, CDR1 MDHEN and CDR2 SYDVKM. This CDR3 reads CASRQSRVAYGYTF. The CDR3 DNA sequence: TGTGCCAGCAGGCAGTCGAGGGTCGCCTATGGCTACACCTTC.

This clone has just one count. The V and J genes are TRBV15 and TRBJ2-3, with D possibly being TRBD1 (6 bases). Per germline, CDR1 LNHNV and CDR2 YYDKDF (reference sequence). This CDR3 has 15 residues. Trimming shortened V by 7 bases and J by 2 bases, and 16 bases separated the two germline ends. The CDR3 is CATKKGDRDTDTQYF. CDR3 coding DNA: TGTGCCACCAAAAAGGGGGATCGGGACACAGATACGCAGTATTTT. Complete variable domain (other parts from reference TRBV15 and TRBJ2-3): DAMVIQNPRYQVTQFGKPVTLSCSQTLNHNVMYWYQQKSSQAPKLLFHYYDKDFNNEADTPDNFQSRRPNTSFCFLDIRSPGLGDTAMYLCATKKGDRDTDTQYFGPGTRLTVL.

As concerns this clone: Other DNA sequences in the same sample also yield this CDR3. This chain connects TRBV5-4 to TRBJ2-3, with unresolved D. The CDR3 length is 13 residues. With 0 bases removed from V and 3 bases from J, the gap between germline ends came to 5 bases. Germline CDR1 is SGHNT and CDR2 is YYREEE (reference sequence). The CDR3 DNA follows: TGTGCCAGCAGCTTGGAGGCTACAGATACGCAGTATTTT. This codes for CASSLEATDTQYF.

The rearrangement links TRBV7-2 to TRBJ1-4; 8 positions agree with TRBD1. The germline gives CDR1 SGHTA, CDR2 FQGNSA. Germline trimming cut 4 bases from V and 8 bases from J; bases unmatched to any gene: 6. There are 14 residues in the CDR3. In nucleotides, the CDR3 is TGTGCCAGCAGCTACGACAGGGGCAAGGAAAAACTGTTTTTT. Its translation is CASSYDRGKEKLFF.

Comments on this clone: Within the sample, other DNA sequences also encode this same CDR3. The CDR3 is CASSRDRANEQFF. CDR3 sequence (DNA): TGTGCCAGCTCGCGGGACAGGGCCAATGAGCAGTTCTTC. The chain uses TRBV18 and TRBJ2-1, with 9 bases lining up with TRBD1. V shed 6 bases and J 6 bases; nucleotides not matched to a gene: 3. The CDR3 extends over 13 amino acids. Germline V gene data show CDR1 as KGHSH and CDR2 as LQKENI.

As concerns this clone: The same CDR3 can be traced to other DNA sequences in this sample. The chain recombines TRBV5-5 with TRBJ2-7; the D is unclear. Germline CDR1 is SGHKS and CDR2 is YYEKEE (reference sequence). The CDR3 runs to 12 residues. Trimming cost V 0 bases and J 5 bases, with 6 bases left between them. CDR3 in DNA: TGTGCCAGCAGCTTGGCGGTTCACGAGCAGTACTTC. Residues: CASSLAVHEQYF.

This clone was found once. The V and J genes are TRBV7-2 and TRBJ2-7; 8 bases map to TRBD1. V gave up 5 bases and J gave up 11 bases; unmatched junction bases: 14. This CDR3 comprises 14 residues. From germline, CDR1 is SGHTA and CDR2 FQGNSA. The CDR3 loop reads CASSIPGTGSSKYF. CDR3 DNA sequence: TGTGCCAGCAGCATTCCCGGGACAGGATCATCCAAGTACTTC.

The CDR3 here is CASSYLGIFQETQYF. The CDR3 region has the DNA TGTGCCAGCAGTTACTTAGGGATCTTCCAAGAGACCCAGTACTTC. The V and J genes are TRBV6-5 and TRBJ2-5; unclear D gene. This CDR3 is 15 amino acids long. V was shortened by 1 base and J by 1 base, with 10 bases between the two germline ends. Germline CDR1 reads MNHEY; CDR2 reads SVGAGI.

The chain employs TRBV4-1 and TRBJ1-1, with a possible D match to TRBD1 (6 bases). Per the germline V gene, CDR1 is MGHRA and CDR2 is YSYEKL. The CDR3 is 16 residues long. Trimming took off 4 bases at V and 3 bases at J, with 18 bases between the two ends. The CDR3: CASSPRDNPGDTEAFF. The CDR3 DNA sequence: TGCGCCAGCAGCCCTCGGGACAACCCTGGGGACACTGAAGCTTTCTTT.

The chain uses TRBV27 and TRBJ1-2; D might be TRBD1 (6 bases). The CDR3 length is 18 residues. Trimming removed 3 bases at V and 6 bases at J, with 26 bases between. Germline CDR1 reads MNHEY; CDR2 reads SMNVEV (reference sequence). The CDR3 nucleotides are TGTGCCAGCAGTTTTTTGGGGCCCAGGGGCGAAAAATCCGATGGCTACACCTTC. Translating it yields CASSFLGPRGEKSDGYTF.

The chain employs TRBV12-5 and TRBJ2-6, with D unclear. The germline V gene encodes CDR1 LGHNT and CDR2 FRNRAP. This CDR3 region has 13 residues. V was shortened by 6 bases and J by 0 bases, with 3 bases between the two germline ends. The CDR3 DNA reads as TGTGCTAGTGGGGTCTCTGGGGCCAACGTCCTGACTTTC. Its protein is CASGVSGANVLTF.

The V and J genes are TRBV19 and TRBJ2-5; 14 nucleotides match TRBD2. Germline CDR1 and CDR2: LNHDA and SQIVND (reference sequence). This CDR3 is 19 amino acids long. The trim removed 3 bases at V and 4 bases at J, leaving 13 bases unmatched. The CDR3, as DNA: TGTGCCAGTAGTATGGCGAGGCGGGGACTAGCGGGGGACCCAGAGACCCAGTACTTC. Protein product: CASSMARRGLAGDPETQYF.

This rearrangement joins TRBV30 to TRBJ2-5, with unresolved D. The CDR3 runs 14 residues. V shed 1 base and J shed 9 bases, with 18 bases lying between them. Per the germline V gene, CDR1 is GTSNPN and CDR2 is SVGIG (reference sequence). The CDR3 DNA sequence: TGTGCCTGGAGTGCAGGACGGTTCCAAAGGGCCCAGTACTTC. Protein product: CAWSAGRFQRAQYF.